The 13 T cell receptor beta chains in this list originate from one sample, sequenced in a study of blood T cell repertoires in COVID-19. Method: immunoSEQ multiplex PCR; TCRdb's copy keeps in-frame clones and lacks some. Of 200,000 or so clones in the sample, about 87% were seen once. Sequencing used PBMCs or T cells enriched from blood (not recorded which). Receptors originate from a woman under 40 who had recovered from COVID-19.

The chain uses TRBV5-1 and TRBJ1-4, with 7 bases aligning to TRBD1. CDR1 SGHRS and CDR2 YFSETQ come from the germline V gene. V shed 4 bases and J 0 bases; nucleotides not matched to a gene: 3. CDR3 size: 15 residues. Here the CDR3 DNA reads TGCGCCAGCAGCCCCCAGGGGGCAACTAATGAAAAACTGTTTTTT. It encodes CASSPQGATNEKLFF.

This clone showed up just a few times. The chain links TRBV7-3 to TRBJ1-6, with D tentatively TRBD1 (5 bases). The V gene's germline CDR1 is SGHTA and CDR2 FQGTGA. V shed 4 bases and J shed 6 bases, with 7 bases lying between them. This CDR3 region has 13 residues. CDR3 residues: CASSSGFNSPLHF. The CDR3 nucleotides are TGTGCCAGCAGCTCAGGGTTTAATTCACCCCTCCACTTT. The full variable domain, its missing parts supplied by reference TRBV7-3 and TRBJ1-6, is GAGVSQTPSNKVTEKGKYVELRCDPISGHTALYWYRQSLGQGPEFLIYFQGTGAADDSGLPNDRFFAVRPEGSVSTLKIQRTERGDSAVYLCASSSGFNSPLHFGNGTRLTVT.

This clone was counted a few times. CDR3 nucleotide sequence: TGTGCCAGCTCACCCTCGACAGGGTTGGATGAAAAACTGTTTTTT. It encodes CASSPSTGLDEKLFF. V and J are TRBV18 and TRBJ1-4, with 7 positions matching TRBD1. This CDR3 spans 15 amino acids. With V trimmed by 3 bases and J by 6 bases, 7 bases remained unmatched. Germline loops: CDR1 KGHSH, CDR2 LQKENI.

The table lists this clone with a few counts. The chain combines TRBV29-1 with TRBJ1-2, with TRBD1 as a possible D gene (6 bases). Germline V gene data show CDR1 as SQVTM and CDR2 as ANQGSEA. CDR3 length: 13 amino acids. Trimming stripped 7 bases from V and 2 bases from J, with 14 bases between. The CDR3 protein is CSAYVDRNYGYTF. The CDR3, as DNA: TGCAGCGCTTACGTCGACAGGAACTATGGCTACACCTTC. The entire variable domain, with the rest obtained from reference TRBV29-1 and TRBJ1-2, is as follows: SAVISQKPSRDICQRGTSLTIQCQVDSQVTMMFWYRQQPGQSLTLIATANQGSEATYESGFVIDKFPISRPNLTFSTLTVSNMSPEDSSIYLCSAYVDRNYGYTFGSGTRLTVV.

The chain has TRBV4-2 and TRBJ1-6; 7 bases agree with TRBD1. The CDR3 consists of 16 residues. V lost 4 bases to trimming and J lost 6 bases; unmatched junction nucleotides: 9. Germline CDR1 and CDR2: LGHNA and YNFKEQ. CDR3 protein: CASSLRTGEPNSPLHF. CDR3 nucleotide sequence: TGTGCCAGCAGCCTACGGACAGGAGAGCCTAATTCACCCCTCCACTTT.

This chain connects TRBV7-9 to TRBJ1-4; D might be TRBD1 (5 bases). Germline CDR1 reads SEHNR; CDR2 reads FQNEAQ (reference sequence). This CDR3 contains 18 residues. The V and J ends lost 1 base and 0 bases respectively, with 15 bases between them. CDR3 bases: TGTGCCAGCAGCTTAGTGGGCGTAGACAGACCAACTAATGAAAAACTGTTTTTT. Amino acid sequence: CASSLVGVDRPTNEKLFF.

This chain joins TRBV6-5 and TRBJ1-2; TRBD1 matches 7 bases. Germline values: CDR1 MNHEY, CDR2 SVGAGI. The junction had 7 bases not matched to a gene; V was cut back by 6 bases and J by 3 bases. The CDR3 runs 14 residues. The CDR3 DNA is TGTGCCAGCAGCGCCCTGACAGGGTACTATGGCTACACCTTC. Encoded protein: CASSALTGYYGYTF.

The V and J genes are TRBV7-6 and TRBJ2-5; 8 bases line up with TRBD2. Germline CDR1 is SGHVS and CDR2 is FNYEAQ. The CDR3 runs to 19 residues. Trimming removed 2 bases from V and 2 bases from J; junction bases left unmatched: 16. CDR3 coding DNA: TGTGCCAGCAGCTTATTCGGGAGGGCAGGGCCTTCCGGGCAAGAGACCCAGTACTTC. Translated: CASSLFGRAGPSGQETQYF.

The genes are TRBV18 and TRBJ2-1, with 12 bases lining up with TRBD2. After removal of 6 bases from V and 9 bases from J, the junction contained 9 bases not matched to a gene. The V gene's germline CDR1 is KGHSH and CDR2 LQKENI. The CDR3 is 15 amino acids. This chain's CDR3 is CASSWPSGGAGEQFF. The CDR3 bases are TGTGCCAGCTCGTGGCCTAGCGGGGGGGCTGGTGAGCAGTTCTTC. The full variable domain, rest sourced from reference TRBV18 and TRBJ2-1, is NAGVMQNPRHLVRRRGQEARLRCSPMKGHSHVYWYRQLPEEGLKFMVYLQKENIIDESGMPKERFSAEFPKEGPSILRIQQVVRGDSAAYFCASSWPSGGAGEQFFGPGTRLTVL.

This chain uses TRBV4-1 with TRBJ1-2; 7 bases agree with TRBD1. V gave up 0 bases and J gave up 7 bases; unmatched junction bases: 5. CDR1 MGHRA and CDR2 YSYEKL come from the germline V gene. CDR3 size: 14 residues. The CDR3 DNA reads TGCGCCAGCAGCCAAGATCCCCAGGGGGGTGGCTACACCTTC. Its translation: CASSQDPQGGGYTF.

This clone showed up just once. The chain couples TRBV4-3 to TRBJ1-2, with D perhaps TRBD1 (5 bases). The germline V gene has CDR1 LGHNA and CDR2 YSLEER. Trimming took off 0 bases at V and 8 bases at J, with 13 bases between the two ends. The CDR3 has 14 amino acids. For the CDR3, the DNA is TGCGCCAGCAGCCAAGATCGGGGGGATTGGGGCTACACCTTC. It encodes CASSQDRGDWGYTF.

The rearrangement joins TRBV15 to TRBJ2-2, with a possible D match to TRBD1 (6 bases). The CDR3 is made up of 16 amino acids. The germline V gene encodes CDR1 LNHNV and CDR2 YYDKDF (reference sequence). The V end lost 2 bases, the J end lost 6 bases, and 16 bases lay between the germline ends. Here the CDR3 DNA reads TGTGCCACCAGCAGACTCTCGACAGGAACCCCCGGGGAGCTGTTTTTT. Residues: CATSRLSTGTPGELFF.

The rearrangement joins TRBV9 to TRBJ2-2; TRBD2 matches 8 bases. The V segment lost 0 bases and the J segment 7 bases; nucleotides outside the gene matches: 8. The CDR3 runs to 16 residues. Germline V gene lookup returns CDR1 SGDLS and CDR2 YYNGEE. CDR3 sequence reads: CASSVGSGGPSGELFF. CDR3 DNA sequence: TGTGCCAGCAGCGTAGGATCGGGGGGGCCTAGCGGGGAGCTGTTTTTT.